This TCR beta chain was documented in a study of PD-1 blockade in mismatch repair-deficient tumors (dated by TCRdb to the late 2010s). In the study overall: Between late 2013 and September 2016, the trial enrolled some 91 consecutive patients with more than 10 mismatch repair-deficient cancer types, every one of whom had been previously treated and was progressing. Deep sequencing of TCR CDR3 regions was used to track tumor-associated T cell clones in peripheral blood of patients responding to PD-1 blockade.

Overall study results and their limits: Tumor-resident clones, often undetectable in blood before treatment, expanded rapidly after pembrolizumab and then contracted, generally before radiologic responses.

Mismatch repair deficiency in every enrolled patient was established by polymerase chain reaction or immunohistochemistry. TCR sequencing was carried out for three patients who responded to pembrolizumab therapy. The phase II trial prospectively evaluated PD-1 blockade with pembrolizumab in advanced mismatch repair-deficient cancers, independent of tissue of origin. Peripheral blood T cell samples were serially collected before and at multiple times after PD-1 blockade was started. Blood sampling times were reported as weeks after the first pembrolizumab dose. A remark on this clone: The clone's antigen remains unknown. There are no base qualities to consult, and no much larger clone falls within one base.

Via the germline V gene, CDR1 is SGHTA and CDR2 FQGNSA. The CDR3 runs 17 residues from the cysteine to the phenylalanine. Only the CDR3 part of the read is kept: 51 bases, read in frame from the first base. After removal of 2 bases from V and 6 bases from J, the junction retains 9 bases not matched to a gene. The library relied on the immunoSEQ multiplex PCR assay. This immuneACCESS table, as held by TCRdb, lists in-frame sequences with V and J called but not all clones. Of the missing ones, under half trace to an unresolved V gene in checked studies; the others have no known cause. The sample table contains about 22,000 clones; only one count was recorded for 84% of them. Jointly, the top ten make up under 20% of the sample.

This sequence uses TRBV7-2 and TRBJ2-2; TRBD2 fits 10 bases in the junction. The starting material was peripheral blood, obtained 2 weeks after starting pembrolizumab. This sequence was found in an adult with mismatch repair-deficient cancer. The DNA sequence follows: TGTGCCAGCAGCTTACTGCGACTAGCGGGTTGGGCCGGGGAGCTGTTTTTT. The translation is CASSLLRLAGWAGELFF.